This entry is about one TCR beta chain. Sequencing used immunoSEQ multiplex PCR; TCRdb keeps in-frame clones, though not all of them. The sample contains over 350,000 clones, 80% to 90% of which appear only once. Indicated treatment: roughly 18 received Ad26.COV2.S at low or high dose, single or two shots; 5 received placebo; per-sample allocation not given. Material that was analyzed had been drawn on day 63 after the first vaccine or placebo injection. Germline V lookup: CDR1 MGHRA, CDR2 YSYEKL. The CDR3 totals 17 residues. V was shortened by 2 bases and J by 3 bases, with 19 bases between the two germline ends. This entry comes from a study of Ad26.COV2.S vaccination and SARS-CoV-2 variants.

This TCR was recovered from a person aged 18 to 59 who received the Ad26.COV2.S COVID-19 vaccine or a placebo. The source material was peripheral blood, sampled in a trial of Ad26.COV2.S vaccine versus placebo. J is TRBJ1-1 and V is TRBV4-1, with D perhaps TRBD1 (6 bases). This chain's CDR3 is CASSQMDWGGAHTEAFF. DNA for the CDR3: TGCGCCAGCAGCCAAATGGATTGGGGGGGCGCGCACACTGAAGCTTTCTTT.